This TCR beta chain was recorded in a study of post-analysis software for immune sequencing data (dated by TCRdb to about 2015). With respect to the entire study: Recorded disease courses included relapsing-remitting, secondary progressive and progressive-relapsing multiple sclerosis, with some patients lacking subtype annotation. A subset of samples was prepared in parallel using single-end sample barcoding, then pooled and co-amplified after Illumina adapter ligation. Patient repertoires were compared against about twelve previously published healthy control repertoires from donors aged 6 to 25 years. What the work shows at the level of the full study, not this receptor alone: The control group was slightly older than the multiple sclerosis patient group. When samples were clustered directly using the F measure, samples prepared in the same batch co-clustered strongly, which prompted a batch-effect correction. Multiple sclerosis patients had significantly lower normalized Chao1 diversity than controls, a result that suggests substantial peripheral T-cell clonal expansion. Significantly higher frequencies in patients than in controls were found for roughly 5 TRBV segments, including TRBV5-6, TRBV5-1 and TRBV20-1.

TCR beta repertoires were profiled from peripheral blood of roughly 13 young patients with multiple sclerosis to demonstrate the VDJtools post-analysis software. The multiple sclerosis patients were children and adolescents between roughly 6 and 17 years of age. Library construction relied on PCR. Sequencing relied on an Illumina HiSeq 2500. To reduce PCR and sequencing biases, unique molecular identifiers were incorporated into the TCR beta cDNA libraries. Every 1 to 10 million input T cells yielded some 500,000 cDNA molecules, meaning each molecule approximated one T cell. The patient libraries were prepared and sequenced with the same protocol used for the earlier healthy control dataset. Within a given batch, samples were prepared together, multiplexed and sequenced on the same HiSeq lane. In the authors' own workflow: Raw barcoded reads were processed with MIGEC, and single-read molecular identifier groups were discarded before consensus assembly and CDR3 extraction. VDJtools was used for post-analysis of the clonotype tables, and diversity was normalized by down-sampling every dataset to the size of the smallest sample. To correct batch-related cross-sample contamination, repertoire overlap clustering matched CDR3 amino acid sequences but not nucleotide sequences. In TCRdb, the public reads were trimmed at Q25 with fastp and aligned with MiXCR, with productive beta chains retained. Here each entry gathers all rows of one CDR3 protein and keeps the most common genes and DNA. These V and J calls derive from TCRdb rather than the authors' analysis. A total of around 440,000 distinct CDR3 sequences appear in this sample, under 55% of them only once. The ten largest make up around an eighth of the sample.

In regard to this clonotype: Its antigen remains unidentified. No base-level quality is on record; no much larger clone is a single base apart.

The V end gives up 6 bases and the J end 0 bases, leaving 4 bases in the junction not matched to a gene. The CDR3 sequence holds 14 residues, the cysteine and phenylalanine included. The DNA shown is the 42-base CDR3, in frame from base 1. The TCR comes from a girl between 5 and 17 years old with multiple sclerosis. Recombination connected TRBV12-3 or TRBV12-4 to TRBJ1-1; TRBD1 fits 7 bases in the junction. The sample consisted of blood. The CDR3: CASRSTGVNTEAFF. Here is the DNA: TGTGCCAGCAGAAGTACAGGGGTGAACACTGAAGCTTTCTTT.